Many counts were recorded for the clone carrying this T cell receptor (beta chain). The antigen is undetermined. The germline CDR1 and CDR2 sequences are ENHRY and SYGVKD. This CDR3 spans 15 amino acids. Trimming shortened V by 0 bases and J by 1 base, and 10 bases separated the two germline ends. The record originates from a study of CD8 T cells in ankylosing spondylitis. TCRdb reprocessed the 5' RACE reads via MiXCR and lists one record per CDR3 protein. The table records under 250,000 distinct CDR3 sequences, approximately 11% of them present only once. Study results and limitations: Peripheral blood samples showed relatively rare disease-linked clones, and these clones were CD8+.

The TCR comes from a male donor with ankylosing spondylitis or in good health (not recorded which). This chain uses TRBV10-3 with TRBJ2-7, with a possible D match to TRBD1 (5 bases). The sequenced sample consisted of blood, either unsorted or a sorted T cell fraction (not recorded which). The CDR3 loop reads CAISESPDTSYEQYF. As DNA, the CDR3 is TGTGCCATCAGTGAGTCCCCGGACACTTCCTACGAGCAGTACTTC.